Presented here are 25 T cell receptor beta chains from one specimen sequenced in a study of blood T cell repertoires in COVID-19. Profiling relied on immunoSEQ multiplex PCR, and the TCRdb table lists in-frame clones only, not all of them. The sample holds fewer than 200,000 clones; 82% are singletons and the top ten take approximately 18%. Sequenced input: PBMCs or T cells enriched from blood (not recorded which). All receptors derive from a man aged 55 to 70 who had recovered from COVID-19.

This chain joins TRBV6-5 and TRBJ1-4; the D is unclear. The length of the CDR3 is 16 residues. The germline V and J ends were trimmed by 2 bases and 7 bases, with 17 bases remaining between them. Germline V gives CDR1 MNHEY, CDR2 SVGAGI. DNA for the CDR3: TGTGCCAGCAGTTACGTCTTTCGGGGAAACCCTGAAAAACTGTTTTTT. Amino acid sequence: CASSYVFRGNPEKLFF.

The gene calls are TRBV18 and TRBJ2-5; unclear D gene. Germline V CDR1 and CDR2: KGHSH, LQKENI. The CDR3 has 16 residues. Trimming left V 3 bases short and J 2 bases short, with 16 bases between. CDR3: CASSPSALTEQETQYF. CDR3 sequence (DNA): TGTGCCAGCTCACCCTCGGCCCTCACAGAGCAAGAGACCCAGTACTTC.

This clone has a single count. V gene TRBV24-1 combines with J gene TRBJ2-4, with D perhaps matching TRBD1 (6 bases). From germline, CDR1 is KGHDR and CDR2 SFDVKD. Trimming took 4 bases from V and 9 from J, leaving 18 bases between them. The CDR3 is made up of 15 amino acids. The CDR3 region is CATSDRTTQGTIQYF. CDR3 nucleotides: TGTGCCACCAGTGACCGCACGACACAGGGTACCATTCAGTACTTC.

The rearrangement uses TRBV7-9 and TRBJ1-4; D is possibly TRBD1 (5 bases). Trimming left V 5 bases short and J 4 bases short, with 20 bases between. Germline CDR1 reads SEHNR; CDR2 reads FQNEAQ (reference sequence). CDR3 length equals 17 residues. For the CDR3, the DNA is TGTGCCAGCAGCGTAGGGACCGTGGGGGGGAGTAATGAAAAACTGTTTTTT. It is translated as CASSVGTVGGSNEKLFF.

This sequence joins TRBV11-2 and TRBJ1-5; 8 bases match TRBD1. There are 15 residues in the CDR3. V lost 3 bases to trimming and J lost 3 bases; unmatched junction nucleotides: 4. Germline CDR1 is SGHAT and CDR2 is FQNNGV. Here the CDR3 reads CASSLGTGDNQPQHF. The CDR3 DNA reads TGTGCCAGCAGCTTGGGGACAGGCGACAATCAGCCCCAGCATTTT.

This clone was detected a few times. This chain connects TRBV11-2 to TRBJ2-3, with 9 positions matching TRBD2. The germline V gene has CDR1 SGHAT and CDR2 FQNNGV. The CDR3 length is 16 residues. V trimming: 4 bases; J trimming: 0 bases; junction bases outside the gene matches: 5. The chain's CDR3 is CASSSLAGRSTDTQYF. Here the CDR3 DNA reads TGTGCCAGCAGCTCGCTAGCGGGACGTAGCACAGATACGCAGTATTTT. Complete variable domain (other parts from reference TRBV11-2 and TRBJ2-3): EAGVAQSPRYKIIEKRQSVAFWCNPISGHATLYWYQQILGQGPKLLIQFQNNGVVDDSQLPKDRFSAERLKGVDSTLKIQPAKLEDSAVYLCASSSLAGRSTDTQYFGPGTRLTVL.

The table lists this clone with a few counts. The rearrangement joins TRBV9 to TRBJ1-4; 7 bases are a match to TRBD1. CDR1 and CDR2 from the germline V gene are SGDLS and YYNGEE. This CDR3 contains 14 residues. Trimming cost V 4 bases and J 4 bases; bases outside gene matches: 4. The CDR3 loop reads CASSSGTVNEKLFF. DNA of the CDR3: TGTGCCAGCAGCTCCGGGACAGTTAATGAAAAACTGTTTTTT.

This chain uses TRBV19 with TRBJ2-7; 7 bases line up with TRBD2. The CDR3 has 14 amino acids. The V segment lost 5 bases and the J segment 2 bases; nucleotides outside the gene matches: 6. The germline V gene has CDR1 LNHDA and CDR2 SQIVND (reference sequence). Written as DNA, the CDR3 is TGTGCCAGTAGTTTCGGACTAGGTACCTACGAGCAGTACTTC. Translating gives CASSFGLGTYEQYF.

The V and J genes are TRBV27 and TRBJ2-7; 11 positions match TRBD1. The length of the CDR3 is 14 residues. Per germline, CDR1 MNHEY and CDR2 SMNVEV (reference sequence). V lost 5 bases to trimming and J lost 2 bases; unmatched junction nucleotides: 2. The CDR3 DNA reads TGTGCCAGCAGTCTGGGACAGGGGGCCTACGAGCAGTACTTC. It specifies CASSLGQGAYEQYF.

J is TRBJ1-4 and V is TRBV6-5; the match to TRBD1 covers 8 bases. Germline V gene sequence: CDR1 MNHEY, CDR2 SVGAGI. This CDR3 contains 15 residues. Losses at the gene ends were 6 bases for V and 8 bases for J; bases not matched to a gene: 11. CDR3 region: CASRKIGTGSEKLFF. The CDR3 nucleotides read TGTGCCAGCAGAAAGATAGGGACAGGTTCCGAAAAACTGTTTTTT.

This clone was counted a few times. The chain links TRBV24-1 to TRBJ1-5, with TRBD1 matching over 10 bases. The CDR3 extends over 17 amino acids. The trim removed 8 bases at V and 1 base at J, leaving 10 bases unmatched. Germline values: CDR1 KGHDR, CDR2 SFDVKD. CDR3 amino acids: CATKGQGGFESNQPQHF. As DNA, the CDR3 is TGTGCCACCAAAGGACAGGGGGGGTTCGAAAGCAATCAGCCCCAGCATTTT.

The V call is TRBV21-1, the J call TRBJ1-6; TRBD1 is the table's D call, not checked against the DNA. TRBV21-1 is a known pseudogene. CDR3 length equals 16 residues. In nucleotides, the CDR3 is TGTGCCAGCAGCATTGGGGACAGCTCCTATAATTCACCCCTCCACTTT. This translates into CASSIGDSSYNSPLHF.

The V and J genes are TRBV5-1 and TRBJ2-1, with D possibly TRBD2 on 6 matching bases. CDR1 is SGHRS, CDR2 YFSETQ, per germline. The CDR3 sequence is 15 residues long. Trimming left V 0 bases short and J 4 bases short, with 11 bases between. The CDR3 loop is CASSLVGGLYNEQFF. The CDR3, as DNA: TGCGCCAGCAGCTTGGTCGGAGGGCTTTACAATGAGCAGTTCTTC.

The chain recombines TRBV11-2 with TRBJ1-1; TRBD1 might be the D (6 bases). From germline, CDR1 is SGHAT and CDR2 FQNNGV. Trimming took 3 bases from V and 8 from J, leaving 10 bases between them. The length of the CDR3 is 12 residues. For the CDR3, the DNA is TGTGCCAGCAGCTTCTCAGGGGACGAAGCTTTCTTT. It codes for CASSFSGDEAFF.

The chain carries TRBV4-2 and TRBJ2-3; TRBD2 might be the D (6 bases). The V end lost 6 bases, the J end lost 5 bases, and 18 bases lay between the germline ends. Germline V gene sequence: CDR1 LGHNA, CDR2 YNFKEQ. The CDR3 extends over 15 amino acids. CDR3 amino acids: CASRTSTRELDTQYF. DNA of the CDR3: TGTGCCAGCAGAACTTCGACTAGAGAGTTAGATACGCAGTATTTT.

The chain combines TRBV28 with TRBJ2-3; 8 nucleotides align to TRBD2. The CDR3 extends over 14 amino acids. Germline V gene sequence: CDR1 MDHEN, CDR2 SYDVKM. Trimming at V came to 6 bases and at J to 4 bases, leaving 6 bases not matched to a gene. CDR3 sequence reads: CASSDGLAPDTQYF. The CDR3 DNA follows: TGTGCCAGCAGCGACGGACTAGCCCCAGATACGCAGTATTTT. The entire variable domain, with the rest obtained from reference TRBV28 and TRBJ2-3, is as follows: DVKVTQSSRYLVKRTGEKVFLECVQDMDHENMFWYRQDPGLGLRLIYFSYDVKMKEKGDIPEGYSVSREKKERFSLILESASTNQTSMYLCASSDGLAPDTQYFGPGTRLTVL.

This clone showed up just a few times. The V and J genes are TRBV6-5 and TRBJ1-4, with D hard to call. Per the germline V gene, CDR1 is MNHEY and CDR2 is SVGAGI. The V end lost 9 bases, the J end lost 0 bases, and 14 bases lay between the germline ends. The CDR3 contains 15 residues. CDR3 loop: CASERGIATNEKLFF. The CDR3 DNA sequence: TGTGCCAGTGAGAGAGGGATTGCAACTAATGAAAAACTGTTTTTT.

V usage is TRBV5-6 and J usage is TRBJ1-5; a possible D gene is TRBD1 (6 bases). The CDR3 spans 14 residues. Germline assignment: CDR1 SGHDT and CDR2 YYEEEE. V shed 4 bases and J shed 2 bases, with 10 bases lying between them. The CDR3 DNA follows: TGTGCCAGCAGCCTCCGGACAGGCAATCAGCCCCAGCATTTT. Translated, it gives CASSLRTGNQPQHF.

The chain combines TRBV7-9 with TRBJ2-5; D possibly corresponds to TRBD2 (5 bases). V lost 1 base to trimming and J lost 3 bases, with 15 bases between them. Germline-derived CDR1 and CDR2 are SEHNR and FQNEAQ (reference sequence). CDR3 length: 16 amino acids. The CDR3 loop reads CASSLDFVRAKETQYF. The CDR3 nucleotides read TGTGCCAGCAGCTTAGATTTCGTGAGGGCGAAAGAGACCCAGTACTTC.

The chain is built from TRBV28 and TRBJ2-2, with 8 positions matching TRBD1. CDR3 length: 15 amino acids. The germline CDR1 and CDR2 sequences are MDHEN and SYDVKM. The J segment lost 6 bases and the V segment lost 5 bases, leaving 8 bases of the junction unmatched. DNA for the CDR3: TGTGCCAGCAGTGGGATGACAGGGGTGGCCGGGGAGCTGTTTTTT. Translated, it gives CASSGMTGVAGELFF. The complete variable domain, with remaining parts taken from reference TRBV28 and TRBJ2-2, reads DVKVTQSSRYLVKRTGEKVFLECVQDMDHENMFWYRQDPGLGLRLIYFSYDVKMKEKGDIPEGYSVSREKKERFSLILESASTNQTSMYLCASSGMTGVAGELFFGEGSRLTVL.

The chain links TRBV5-1 to TRBJ1-1; unclear D gene. The V end lost 0 bases, the J end lost 0 bases, and 6 bases lay between the germline ends. CDR3 length: 14 amino acids. Per germline, CDR1 SGHRS and CDR2 YFSETQ. The DNA of the CDR3 is TGCGCCAGCAGCTTGGAAGCCCTGAACACTGAAGCTTTCTTT. Translated, it gives CASSLEALNTEAFF.

This chain uses TRBV27 with TRBJ1-4, with D perhaps TRBD1 (5 bases). The germline V gene has CDR1 MNHEY and CDR2 SMNVEV (reference sequence). The CDR3 consists of 17 residues. V was shortened by 5 bases and J by 1 base, with 17 bases between the two germline ends. CDR3 nucleotides: TGTGCCAGCAGTCTAACCATCAGGGTTCGAACTAATGAAAAACTGTTTTTT. This translates into CASSLTIRVRTNEKLFF.

The chain couples TRBV5-1 to TRBJ1-4, with TRBD1 as a possible D gene (6 bases). Trimming shortened V by 3 bases and J by 5 bases, and 20 bases separated the two germline ends. Germline V gene sequence: CDR1 SGHRS, CDR2 YFSETQ. The CDR3 consists of 17 residues. The CDR3 region is CASSSGLAGAQNEKLFF. CDR3 DNA: TGCGCCAGCAGCTCGGGCCTGGCGGGGGCGCAGAATGAAAAACTGTTTTTT.

This chain joins TRBV11-2 and TRBJ2-7, with TRBD1 matching over 9 bases. The CDR3 consists of 14 residues. CDR1 is SGHAT and CDR2 is FQNNGV in the germline V gene. Trimming at V came to 4 bases and at J to 11 bases, leaving 12 bases not matched to a gene. In DNA, the CDR3 is TGTGCCAGCAGCTGGACAGGGGCGCCGAGGGTCAAGTACTTC. Its translation: CASSWTGAPRVKYF.

The rearrangement uses TRBV12-5 and TRBJ2-3; TRBD1 matches at 9 bases. J lost 3 bases, V lost 5 bases, and 9 bases had no gene match. CDR1 is LGHNT and CDR2 is FRNRAP in the germline V gene. The CDR3 extends over 16 amino acids. As DNA, the CDR3 is TGTGCTAGTGGTCCTAACAGGGGGCGCAGTACAGATACGCAGTATTTT. Amino acids: CASGPNRGRSTDTQYF.